Each of the 7 T cell receptor beta chains below was sequenced from the same sample in a study of T cell changes during pregnancy in multiple sclerosis. TCRdb's table, derived via immunoSEQ multiplex PCR, lists solely in-frame clones and lacks some. The sample has roughly 100,000 clones; about 89% are singletons. The starting material was peripheral blood, obtained after pregnancy. These receptors were taken from a female donor with multiple sclerosis, enrolled in a pregnancy study.

In its sample, this clone was seen once. The gene calls are TRBV11-2 and TRBJ2-1; 8 bases line up with TRBD1. The V gene's germline CDR1 is SGHAT and CDR2 FQNNGV. This CDR3 has 15 residues. The ends lost 3 bases at V and 5 bases at J; junction bases unmatched: 6. The CDR3 sequence is CASSFRQGWHNEQFF. DNA of the CDR3: TGTGCCAGCAGCTTCCGACAGGGGTGGCACAATGAGCAGTTCTTC. The whole variable domain, filled in from reference TRBV11-2 and TRBJ2-1, reads EAGVAQSPRYKIIEKRQSVAFWCNPISGHATLYWYQQILGQGPKLLIQFQNNGVVDDSQLPKDRFSAERLKGVDSTLKIQPAKLEDSAVYLCASSFRQGWHNEQFFGPGTRLTVL.

The chain couples TRBV5-1 to TRBJ2-3; 11 bases are shared with TRBD2. CDR1 is SGHRS and CDR2 is YFSETQ in the germline V gene. V trimming: 0 bases; J trimming: 10 bases; junction bases outside the gene matches: 10. CDR3 size: 16 residues. The CDR3, as DNA: TGCGCCAGCAGCTTGGGAACTAGCGGGGGTTCGGAGGCGCAGTATTTT. Protein: CASSLGTSGGSEAQYF.

V and J are TRBV19 and TRBJ1-1; D is possibly TRBD1 (6 bases). This CDR3 has 14 residues. The V and J ends lost 3 bases and 4 bases respectively, with 12 bases between them. Per germline, CDR1 LNHDA and CDR2 SQIVND (reference sequence). This CDR3 is CASSIQGSGTEAFF. As DNA, the CDR3 is TGTGCCAGTAGTATTCAGGGGTCGGGCACTGAAGCTTTCTTT.

The rearrangement uses TRBV19 and TRBJ1-1; perhaps TRBD1 as D (6 bases). Germline CDR1 and CDR2: LNHDA and SQIVND (reference sequence). V lost 7 bases, J lost 0 bases, and 12 bases lay in between. The CDR3 has 14 amino acids. The CDR3 spells CASTEGDLNTEAFF. Here the CDR3 DNA reads TGTGCCAGTACCGAGGGGGATCTGAACACTGAAGCTTTCTTT. Filled out from reference TRBV19 and TRBJ1-1, the complete variable domain reads DGGITQSPKYLFRKEGQNVTLSCEQNLNHDAMYWYRQDPGQGLRLIYYSQIVNDFQKGDIAEGYSVSREKKESFPLTVTSAQKNPTAFYLCASTEGDLNTEAFFGQGTRLTVV.

The chain carries TRBV6-5 and TRBJ1-2, with D unclear. This CDR3 spans 14 amino acids. Germline V gene data show CDR1 as MNHEY and CDR2 as SVGAGI. Trimming took 5 bases from V and 3 from J, leaving 13 bases between them. The CDR3 DNA reads as TGTGCCAGCAGTCCTCGGCCGGGAGACTATGGCTACACCTTC. It specifies CASSPRPGDYGYTF.

V usage is TRBV4-1 and J usage is TRBJ1-1; D is uncertain. Trimming shortened V by 1 base and J by 3 bases, and 12 bases separated the two germline ends. Germline lookup yields CDR1 MGHRA and CDR2 YSYEKL. This CDR3 is built from 15 residues. The DNA for the CDR3 is TGCGCCAGCAGCCAAGGTAACCTAAAATACACTGAAGCTTTCTTT. It codes for CASSQGNLKYTEAFF.

This rearrangement joins TRBV29-1 to TRBJ2-7; unclear D gene. The germline V gene encodes CDR1 SQVTM and CDR2 ANQGSEA. Trimming pared 5 bases from V and 2 bases from J, leaving 7 bases between. This CDR3 has 11 residues. CDR3 in amino acids: CSVLEPYEQYF. As DNA, the CDR3 is TGCAGCGTTCTGGAGCCCTACGAGCAGTACTTC.